The 27 T cell receptor beta chains presented below share a single source sample, sequenced in a study of PD-1 blockade in classical Hodgkin lymphoma. The patients all showed relapse after autologous stem cell transplantation, while their brentuximab vedotin exposure varied. Profiled with immunoSEQ multiplex PCR; TCRdb holds only in-frame clones, not every one. The sample includes tens of thousands of clones, 89% of them seen just once. The specimen comprised peripheral blood mononuclear cells (PBMCs), sampled at baseline. These receptors came from a human donor with classical Hodgkin lymphoma.

This clone came up once. The chain couples TRBV19 to TRBJ1-4; the D is unclear. The germline V gene has CDR1 LNHDA and CDR2 SQIVND (reference sequence). CDR3 size: 13 residues. Trimming removed 5 bases from V and 8 bases from J, with 12 bases in between. The CDR3 sequence is CASSRGGGEKLFF. The CDR3 DNA reads TGTGCCAGTAGTCGAGGAGGCGGCGAAAAACTGTTTTTT.

The rearrangement uses TRBV10-3 and TRBJ1-1, with D unclear. Germline V CDR1 and CDR2: ENHRY, SYGVKD. Trimming stripped 9 bases from V and 6 bases from J, with 17 bases between. CDR3 length: 13 residues. CDR3 sequence (DNA): TGTGCCATAGGACGGGAAGTGGTGGCTGAAGCTTTCTTT. Protein sequence: CAIGREVVAEAFF.

The chain couples TRBV14 to TRBJ2-7; a possible D gene is TRBD1 (6 bases). CDR1 and CDR2 from the germline V gene are SGHDN and FVKESK. This CDR3 spans 16 amino acids. V gave up 0 bases and J gave up 4 bases, with 16 bases separating them. In nucleotides, the CDR3 is TGTGCCAGCAGCCAAGATTTGGGGACAACCCTTTACGAGCAGTACTTC. Translating it yields CASSQDLGTTLYEQYF. The full variable domain, with the rest looked up from reference TRBV14 and TRBJ2-7, is EAGVTQFPSHSVIEKGQTVTLRCDPISGHDNLYWYRRVMGKEIKFLLHFVKESKQDESGMPNNRFLAERTGGTYSTLKVQPAELEDSGVYFCASSQDLGTTLYEQYFGPGTRLTVT.

This chain uses TRBV6-5 with TRBJ2-5; D may be TRBD1 or TRBD2 (5 bases each). In germline, CDR1 is MNHEY, CDR2 SVGAGI. V was trimmed by 2 bases and J by 4 bases, leaving 11 bases between them. This CDR3 comprises 14 residues. CDR3 DNA sequence: TGTGCCAGCAGTTACGGGTCGGGGCGAGAGACCCAGTACTTC. Its protein product is CASSYGSGRETQYF.

J is TRBJ2-7 and V is TRBV7-2, with 8 bases identical to TRBD1. The germline V gene encodes CDR1 SGHTA and CDR2 FQGNSA. The CDR3 loop spans 15 amino acids. J was trimmed by 7 bases and V by 2 bases; bases with no gene match: 10. For the CDR3, the DNA is TGTGCCAGCAGCTTACCGACAGGGGTAGGTGGTGAGCAGTACTTC. Its protein product is CASSLPTGVGGEQYF.

This clone showed up just once. The V call is TRBV28, the J call TRBJ1-4; 7 bases line up with TRBD1. Germline lookup yields CDR1 MDHEN and CDR2 SYDVKM. Germline trimming cut 7 bases from V and 4 bases from J; bases unmatched to any gene: 15. The CDR3 has 17 amino acids. CDR3 region: CASNPGTAGPFNEKLFF. The DNA for the CDR3 is TGTGCCAGCAACCCCGGGACAGCGGGACCCTTTAATGAAAAACTGTTTTTT.

CDR3 sequence (DNA): TGTGCCAGCAGTTACTCAGGGACAGGGGGCTCTTATGGCTACACCTTC. It specifies CASSYSGTGGSYGYTF. The V gene is TRBV6-5, the J gene TRBJ1-2, with 12 nucleotides matching TRBD1. The CDR3 has 16 residues. The junction had 4 bases not matched to a gene; V was cut back by 0 bases and J by 5 bases. The germline V gene encodes CDR1 MNHEY and CDR2 SVGAGI.

This sequence joins TRBV19 and TRBJ1-5; 7 positions match TRBD1. Germline CDR1 is LNHDA and CDR2 is SQIVND (reference sequence). This CDR3 has 15 residues. Trimming removed 9 bases from V and 0 bases from J; junction bases left unmatched: 8. CDR3 nucleotide sequence: TGTGCCAGCGGACAGGAGATGTATAGCAATCAGCCCCAGCATTTT. This sequence encodes CASGQEMYSNQPQHF.

The chain recombines TRBV4-2 with TRBJ1-2, with no clear D. The V end lost 3 bases, the J end lost 4 bases, and 15 bases lay between the germline ends. The CDR3 extends over 15 amino acids. Germline V gene data show CDR1 as LGHNA and CDR2 as YNFKEQ. The DNA of the CDR3 is TGTGCCAGCAGCCATCCCGGGAGAGAGGTCTATGGCTACACCTTC. It encodes CASSHPGREVYGYTF.

The chain combines TRBV5-1 with TRBJ2-5, with 10 bases aligning to TRBD2. Losses at the gene ends were 0 bases for V and 4 bases for J; bases not matched to a gene: 3. This CDR3 comprises 15 residues. Per the germline V gene, CDR1 is SGHRS and CDR2 is YFSETQ. CDR3 region: CASSLASGRSETQYF. CDR3 DNA: TGCGCCAGCAGCTTGGCTAGCGGGAGATCAGAGACCCAGTACTTC.

The chain joins TRBV10-3 to TRBJ1-5, with D maybe TRBD1 (6 bases). There are 16 residues in the CDR3. Germline CDR1 is ENHRY and CDR2 is SYGVKD. The V end was cut by 3 bases, the J end by 2 bases, with 14 bases between. This CDR3 reads CAISDRAGEGNQPQHF. CDR3 sequence (DNA): TGTGCCATCAGTGACCGGGCAGGGGAAGGCAATCAGCCCCAGCATTTT.

This clone occurred once. The V and J genes are TRBV5-1 and TRBJ2-2; possible D gene TRBD2, 6 bases. The CDR3 spans 14 residues. V was pared by 2 bases and J by 6 bases, with 11 bases between. From germline, CDR1 is SGHRS and CDR2 YFSETQ. This CDR3 is CASSLGDFAGELFF. The CDR3, as DNA: TGCGCCAGCAGCTTAGGGGACTTTGCCGGGGAGCTGTTTTTT.

The chain combines TRBV18 with TRBJ2-1, with D unclear. The CDR3 totals 13 residues. With 3 bases removed from V and 1 base from J, the gap between germline ends came to 4 bases. Germline V gene data show CDR1 as KGHSH and CDR2 as LQKENI. The CDR3 sequence is CASSPQSYNEQFF. In DNA, the CDR3 is TGTGCCAGCTCACCCCAATCCTACAATGAGCAGTTCTTC.

The chain links TRBV10-1 to TRBJ2-7; maybe TRBD1 (5 bases). The CDR3 consists of 14 residues. Germline lookup yields CDR1 WNHNN and CDR2 SYGVQD (reference sequence). V was trimmed by 7 bases and J by 2 bases, leaving 15 bases between them. The CDR3 reads CASIIGHSTYEQYF. The CDR3 nucleotides read TGCGCCAGCATCATAGGACATTCCACCTACGAGCAGTACTTC.

The chain is built from TRBV11-1 and TRBJ2-5, with D hard to call. Trimming removed 4 bases from V and 0 bases from J, with 3 bases in between. Germline V gives CDR1 SGHAT, CDR2 FQDESV (reference sequence). CDR3 length equals 12 residues. In DNA form, the CDR3 reads TGTGCCAGCAGCTCTGACCAAGAGACCCAGTACTTC. As protein: CASSSDQETQYF.

This rearrangement joins TRBV30 to TRBJ2-2; 10 nucleotides align to TRBD2. Per the germline V gene, CDR1 is GTSNPN and CDR2 is SVGIG (reference sequence). Trimming at V came to 5 bases and at J to 5 bases, leaving 5 bases not matched to a gene. The CDR3 is 14 amino acids. Here the CDR3 reads CAWDLAGATGELFF. CDR3 nucleotides: TGTGCCTGGGATCTAGCGGGAGCTACCGGGGAGCTGTTTTTT.

The chain carries TRBV18 and TRBJ1-3; D might be TRBD1 (6 bases). V lost 2 bases to trimming and J lost 8 bases, with 16 bases between them. Germline V gene lookup returns CDR1 KGHSH and CDR2 LQKENI. The CDR3 runs 15 residues. CDR3 amino acids: CASSPSGTRGDTIYF. For the CDR3, the DNA is TGTGCCAGCTCACCATCCGGGACAAGAGGGGACACCATATATTTT.

J is TRBJ1-1 and V is TRBV18; TRBD1 matches at 10 bases. Trimming cost V 3 bases and J 3 bases; bases outside gene matches: 7. The germline gives CDR1 KGHSH, CDR2 LQKENI. The CDR3 extends over 16 amino acids. CDR3 coding DNA: TGTGCCAGCTCACCCTTGGTTGGACAGGGGGACACTGAAGCTTTCTTT. Its translation is CASSPLVGQGDTEAFF.

Remarks on this clone: An end of the junction differs from the germline gene, which may be a read error. This chain connects TRBV27 to TRBJ1-1, with D possibly matching TRBD1 (5 bases). The germline gives CDR1 MNHEY, CDR2 SMNVEV (reference sequence). The CDR3 consists of 15 residues. The CDR3 DNA reads as TGTGCCAGCACCCTCCGGGCGGGGCTGAATACTGAAGCTTTCTTT. As protein: CASTLRAGLNTEAFF.

The chain recombines TRBV7-9 with TRBJ1-1, with 7 nucleotides matching TRBD1. CDR3 length equals 14 residues. Germline V lookup: CDR1 SEHNR, CDR2 FQNEAQ (reference sequence). The trim removed 4 bases at V and 5 bases at J, leaving 7 bases unmatched. The CDR3 reads CASSSRSDRTEAFF. Written as DNA, the CDR3 is TGTGCCAGCAGCTCCCGTTCGGACAGGACTGAAGCTTTCTTT.

V usage is TRBV21-1 and J usage is TRBJ2-2; TRBD1 was called by the table and not checked on the DNA. TRBV21-1 is a pseudogene segment. This CDR3 region has 18 residues. Written as DNA, the CDR3 is TGTGCCACCAACGGGACAACGGTCCGCGTTGTTTGGACCGGGGAGCTGTTTTTT. This sequence encodes CATNGTTVRVVWTGELFF.

The V call is TRBV4-1, the J call TRBJ2-7, with 7 bases lining up with TRBD1. CDR1 is MGHRA and CDR2 is YSYEKL in the germline V gene. The V segment lost 4 bases and the J segment 6 bases; nucleotides outside the gene matches: 12. The CDR3 runs 15 residues. The CDR3: CASSPLTGSIGEQYF. The CDR3 DNA follows: TGCGCCAGCAGCCCGTTGACAGGGTCAATCGGCGAGCAGTACTTC.

The rearrangement links TRBV5-5 to TRBJ2-5, with 11 nucleotides matching TRBD2. The ends lost 3 bases at V and 2 bases at J; junction bases unmatched: 9. The CDR3 loop spans 17 amino acids. Germline V CDR1 and CDR2: SGHKS, YYEKEE (reference sequence). This CDR3 reads CASSSTSGRPTQETQYF. CDR3 nucleotide sequence: TGTGCCAGCAGCTCAACTAGCGGGAGACCCACGCAAGAGACCCAGTACTTC.

In nucleotides, the CDR3 is TGCGCCAGCAGCCGTTTACGAACCGGGACCACCCAAGAGACCCAGTACTTC. Translating gives CASSRLRTGTTQETQYF. The chain links TRBV4-1 to TRBJ2-5, with D possibly called TRBD1 or TRBD2 (5 bases each). The V and J ends lost 4 bases and 1 base respectively, with 19 bases between them. This CDR3 comprises 17 residues. The germline V gene encodes CDR1 MGHRA and CDR2 YSYEKL.

This clone appeared once. The J gene is TRBJ1-2, the V gene TRBV28, with D possibly matching TRBD1 (6 bases). The germline V gene has CDR1 MDHEN and CDR2 SYDVKM. V lost 3 bases and J 6 bases, leaving 11 bases between the germline ends. The CDR3 length is 13 residues. The CDR3 DNA is TGTGCCAGCAGTTTTCAGGGGTCGAATGGCTACACCTTC. Amino acids: CASSFQGSNGYTF.

The chain is built from TRBV6-1 and TRBJ1-5, with D maybe TRBD1 (5 bases). The germline V gene encodes CDR1 MNHNS and CDR2 SASEGT. The CDR3 has 15 residues. Trimming left V 6 bases short and J 2 bases short, with 14 bases between. CDR3 residues: CASRDPTAGNQPQHF. The CDR3 DNA reads as TGTGCCAGCAGGGACCCGACAGCGGGCAATCAGCCCCAGCATTTT.

The V and J genes are TRBV7-7 and TRBJ2-1; 14 bases align to TRBD2. V lost 5 bases to trimming and J lost 6 bases; unmatched junction nucleotides: 9. CDR3 length equals 17 residues. Looked up from germline, CDR1 is SSHAT and CDR2 is FNYEAQ (reference sequence). DNA for the CDR3: TGTGCCAGCAGCCAAGCGACCGGGACTAGCGGGAGCAATGAGCAGTTCTTC. Its protein product is CASSQATGTSGSNEQFF.